The 20 T cell receptor beta chains in this list originate from one sample, sequenced in a study of blood T cells in healthy people across ages. For the second PCR, which ran for roughly 6 to 12 cycles, a sample-barcoded 5' primer and a J-beta primer mix were used. TCRdb itself ran the 5' RACE reads through MiXCR, one entry per CDR3 protein. The repertoire includes approximately 810,000 distinct CDR3 sequences, roughly 40% of them detected once, and 13% sits in the top ten. Sample: blood. These receptors came from a man in his late teens or twenties in good health.

The rearrangement links TRBV20-1 to TRBJ2-5; TRBD2 matches 7 bases. Losses at the gene ends were 3 bases for V and 1 base for J; bases not matched to a gene: 5. Germline CDR1 is DFQATT and CDR2 is SNEGSKA (reference sequence). The length of the CDR3 is 14 residues. The CDR3 loop is CSARERLAQETQYF. In DNA form, the CDR3 reads TGCAGTGCTAGGGAGAGACTAGCCCAAGAGACCCAGTACTTC.

CDR3 in DNA: TGTGCCAGCAGTCCTATTGGGGTTAACACCGGGGAGCTGTTTTTT. This gives the protein CASSPIGVNTGELFF. The gene calls are TRBV12-3 or TRBV12-4 and TRBJ2-2; D gene ambiguous. Trimming stripped 5 bases from V and 2 bases from J, with 12 bases between. The CDR3 covers 15 residues.

This chain links TRBV4-2 with TRBJ2-3; weak D call: TRBD1 (5 bases). The CDR3 totals 15 residues. The germline CDR1 and CDR2 sequences are LGHNA and YNFKEQ. V lost 5 bases and J 0 bases, leaving 12 bases between the germline ends. CDR3 sequence reads: CASSDRRESTDTQYF. CDR3 DNA: TGTGCCAGCAGCGACAGACGAGAGAGCACAGATACGCAGTATTTT.

Turning to this clonotype: A clone one base away is much larger, so this may be a read error. The chain has TRBV12-3 or TRBV12-4 and TRBJ2-1, with D perhaps matching TRBD1 (6 bases). The CDR3 sequence is 15 residues long. Trimming removed 5 bases at V and 10 bases at J, with 21 bases between. Written as DNA, the CDR3 is TGTGCCAGCAGTCCGACCGGGACACACACCTACGAGCAGTTCTTC. Protein sequence: CASSPTGTHTYEQFF.

This clonotype was detected once. The junction departs from the called germline gene at one end, perhaps through a read error. CDR3: CAGSNPGQETGELFF. The CDR3 coding sequence is TGTGCCGGCAGCAACCCGGGACAGGAGACCGGGGAGCTGTTTTTT. This rearrangement joins TRBV7-2 to TRBJ2-2; 8 bases agree with TRBD1. This CDR3 is 15 amino acids long. Germline V CDR1 and CDR2: SGHTA, FQGNSA.

In its sample, this clonotype was seen a few times. V usage is TRBV7-2 and J usage is TRBJ1-1, with D maybe TRBD1 (6 bases). Trimming took off 6 bases at V and 0 bases at J, with 11 bases between the two ends. Looked up from germline, CDR1 is SGHTA and CDR2 is FQGNSA. The CDR3 has 14 residues. The CDR3: CASSRQALNTEAFF. The CDR3 bases are TGTGCCAGCAGTCGACAGGCCCTGAACACTGAAGCTTTCTTT.

The chain is built from TRBV2 and TRBJ2-2; either TRBD1 or TRBD2 may fit D (5 bases each). V was shortened by 6 bases and J by 6 bases, with 17 bases between the two germline ends. This CDR3 contains 15 residues. From germline, CDR1 is SNHLY and CDR2 FYNNEI. CDR3 residues: CASSPGTQGPGELFF. The CDR3 DNA follows: TGTGCCAGCAGCCCCGGGACCCAGGGACCCGGGGAGCTGTTTTTT. The variable domain in full, with the rest retrieved from reference TRBV2 and TRBJ2-2, is EPEVTQTPSHQVTQMGQEVILRCVPISNHLYFYWYRQILGQKVEFLVSFYNNEISEKSEIFDDQFSVERPDGSNFTLKIRSTKLEDSAMYFCASSPGTQGPGELFFGEGSRLTVL.

The rearrangement links TRBV6-5 to TRBJ1-4; TRBD1 matches at 7 bases. The CDR3 has 16 residues. The germline gives CDR1 MNHEY, CDR2 SVGAGI. Losses at the gene ends were 6 bases for V and 2 bases for J; bases not matched to a gene: 9. The CDR3 DNA follows: TGTGCCAGCAGGGCAGGGGGGGGTGTGACTAATGAAAAACTGTTTTTT. Residues: CASRAGGGVTNEKLFF.

The chain employs TRBV4-3 and TRBJ2-1, with D hard to call. This CDR3 region has 13 residues. V lost 2 bases and J lost 9, with 11 bases in between. The germline CDR1 and CDR2 sequences are LGHNA and YSLEER. The CDR3 bases are TGCGCCAGCAGCCAAAAAGGAATGGCTGAGCAGTTCTTC. Its protein product is CASSQKGMAEQFF.

This clonotype showed up many times. The V call is TRBV4-1, the J call TRBJ1-2; 7 bases are a match to TRBD1. Per germline, CDR1 MGHRA and CDR2 YSYEKL. The CDR3 has 18 residues. After removal of 0 bases from V and 4 bases from J, the junction contained 14 bases not matched to a gene. The CDR3 protein is CASSQEAVGGTASYGYTF. DNA of the CDR3: TGCGCCAGCAGCCAAGAAGCGGTGGGTGGGACAGCCTCCTATGGCTACACCTTC.

The rearrangement links TRBV9 to TRBJ2-5, with 9 positions matching TRBD1. The length of the CDR3 is 17 residues. The germline V gene has CDR1 SGDLS and CDR2 YYNGEE. V shed 3 bases, J shed 11 bases, and the junction held 20 bases outside the gene matches. The CDR3 loop is CASSARIGQGLSREQYF. CDR3 bases: TGTGCCAGCAGCGCCCGTATAGGACAGGGGCTCTCTCGTGAGCAGTACTTC.

The J gene is TRBJ1-5, the V gene TRBV27; TRBD1 might be the D (5 bases). V was cut by 6 bases and J by 9 bases, with 15 bases left in between. CDR1 MNHEY and CDR2 SMNVEV come from the germline V gene (reference sequence). The CDR3 contains 13 residues. CDR3 protein: CASSSRDSRPQHF. The CDR3 DNA sequence: TGTGCCAGCAGCTCTCGGGACTCGCGGCCCCAGCATTTT.

This chain links TRBV4-3 with TRBJ2-1; the D is unclear. Matching the DNA end better, TRBJ2-7 makes the J call doubtful. CDR3 length equals 15 residues. CDR1 is LGHNA, CDR2 YSLEER, per germline. Here the CDR3 reads CASSLSPYSYNEQYF. As DNA, the CDR3 is TGCGCCAGCAGCCTGTCACCTTACTCCTACAATGAGCAGTACTTC.

This clonotype was detected only once. A much larger clone lies one base from this, so it may be a read error. The chain uses TRBV29-1 and TRBJ2-1, with D tentatively TRBD1 or TRBD2 (5 bases each). Germline CDR1 and CDR2: SQVTM and ANQGSEA. The CDR3 consists of 15 residues. Deletions cut 4 bases from V and 9 bases from J, with 22 bases between. CDR3 protein: CSVGGFVGVRSEQFF. CDR3 coding DNA: TGCAGCGTTGGGGGGTTCGTGGGGGTGCGCAGTGAGCAGTTCTTC.

As to this clonotype: A much larger clone differs by one base, so this may be a read error. The rearrangement uses TRBV6-2 or TRBV6-3 and TRBJ2-7; unclear D gene. Germline V CDR1 and CDR2: MNHEY, SVGEGT. CDR3 length: 11 amino acids. V lost 7 bases, J lost 3 bases, and 7 bases lay in between. In DNA form, the CDR3 reads TGTGCCAGCACCGACTTCTACGAGCAGTACTTC. Its protein is CASTDFYEQYF.

The chain joins TRBV7-2 to TRBJ2-4; 11 bases are a match to TRBD2. After removal of 5 bases from V and 13 bases from J, the junction contained 19 bases not matched to a gene. Germline V gene lookup returns CDR1 SGHTA and CDR2 FQGNSA. The CDR3 length is 17 residues. The CDR3 spells CASSLRGLAALRAGQYF. The CDR3 DNA is TGTGCCAGCAGCCTCCGGGGACTAGCGGCCTTAAGGGCTGGGCAGTACTTC.

This clonotype is a singleton in its sample. The V call is TRBV9, the J call TRBJ2-1, with D hard to call. The V gene lost 4 bases and the J gene lost 10 bases, with 15 bases spanning the gap. The CDR3 extends over 13 amino acids. Germline V CDR1 and CDR2: SGDLS, YYNGEE. The CDR3 region is CASSLPASSEQFF. For the CDR3, the DNA is TGTGCCAGCAGCCTCCCGGCGAGTTCGGAGCAGTTCTTC.

The CDR3 sequence is CATTSGGSYNEQFF. CDR3 in DNA: TGTGCCACCACTAGCGGGGGCTCCTACAATGAGCAGTTCTTC. The chain links TRBV6-5 to TRBJ2-1; 11 bases map to TRBD2. The V gene's germline CDR1 is MNHEY and CDR2 SVGAGI. V was clipped by 10 bases and J by 0 bases; unmatched bases: 2. The CDR3 totals 14 residues.

The V gene is TRBV12-3 or TRBV12-4, the J gene TRBJ2-5; D is unresolved. The CDR3 is 15 amino acids. Trimming took off 1 base at V and 5 bases at J, with 14 bases between the two ends. CDR3 in amino acids: CASSLGARVGETQYF. As DNA, the CDR3 is TGTGCCAGCAGTTTAGGCGCCCGGGTCGGGGAGACCCAGTACTTC.

The table lists this clonotype with a few counts. The chain joins TRBV6-5 to TRBJ1-5, with D perhaps matching TRBD1 (5 bases). Trimming took off 6 bases at V and 0 bases at J, with 9 bases between the two ends. The CDR3 length is 14 residues. Germline CDR1 is MNHEY and CDR2 is SVGAGI. The CDR3 reads CASRDTDSNQPQHF. The CDR3 DNA sequence: TGTGCCAGCAGGGACACGGATAGCAATCAGCCCCAGCATTTT.